The 27 T cell receptor beta chains below all came from one sample that was sequenced in a study of lymphopenia after photon versus proton radiotherapy (dated by TCRdb to about 2019). The library was generated by the immunoSEQ multiplex PCR assay. TCRdb took over this immuneACCESS table, retaining in-frame rearrangements with V and J assigned. Such tables are incomplete; in checked studies, under half of the missing clones stem from an unresolved V gene, and the remainder is unexplained. For this sample the table gives 25,000 to 40,000 clones, of which 75% to 90% were detected only once. The ten top clones hold about 14% of the sample. The starting material was peripheral blood, obtained from a patient treated with proton-based radiotherapy. The source of these receptors is a woman in her 70s with pancreatic cancer.

The CDR3 loop reads CASLPGSGSEQYF. DNA of the CDR3: TGTGCCAGCCTTCCCGGGTCCGGCTCCGAGCAGTACTTC. V and J are TRBV7-9 and TRBJ2-7; no clear D. Trimming took off 8 bases at V and 6 bases at J, with 17 bases between the two ends. In germline, CDR1 is SEHNR, CDR2 FQNEAQ (reference sequence). This CDR3 region has 13 residues.

The CDR3 DNA is TGTGCCAGCAGTGAAAGGGGCCCGAATGGCTACACCTTC. Translated: CASSERGPNGYTF. The chain carries TRBV2 and TRBJ1-2, with TRBD1 as a possible D gene (5 bases). The CDR3 covers 13 residues. Trimming removed 2 bases at V and 6 bases at J, with 10 bases between. Germline V gene lookup returns CDR1 SNHLY and CDR2 FYNNEI.

This clone was seen only once. The chain joins TRBV2 to TRBJ1-2, with D maybe TRBD1 (5 bases). V was pared by 7 bases and J by 4 bases, with 13 bases between. Germline assignment: CDR1 SNHLY and CDR2 FYNNEI. The CDR3 totals 13 residues. CDR3 amino acids: CASTKTDLYGYTF. In DNA form, the CDR3 reads TGTGCCAGCACCAAGACAGACCTCTATGGCTACACCTTC. The variable domain in full, completed from reference TRBV2 and TRBJ1-2, reads EPEVTQTPSHQVTQMGQEVILRCVPISNHLYFYWYRQILGQKVEFLVSFYNNEISEKSEIFDDQFSVERPDGSNFTLKIRSTKLEDSAMYFCASTKTDLYGYTFGSGTRLTVV.

The V and J genes are TRBV14 and TRBJ2-7, with a weak D call TRBD1 (6 bases). From germline, CDR1 is SGHDN and CDR2 FVKESK. V lost 2 bases, J lost 6 bases, and 17 bases lay in between. This CDR3 has 15 residues. In DNA form, the CDR3 reads TGTGCCAGCAGCCAAATTACAGGGAGAGGCATCGAGCAGTACTTC. This codes for CASSQITGRGIEQYF.

This clone has just one count. The chain carries TRBV28 and TRBJ1-2; D gene ambiguous. The V end lost 1 base, the J end lost 8 bases, and 17 bases lay between the germline ends. Germline loops: CDR1 MDHEN, CDR2 SYDVKM. The CDR3 has 15 residues. The CDR3 region has the DNA TGTGCCAGCAGTTTATCGTCAGGAGAGTCTGGAGGCTACACCTTC. It translates to CASSLSSGESGGYTF.

The chain uses TRBV5-5 and TRBJ2-1; a weak D match, TRBD1 (6 bases). Trimming took 1 base from V and 7 from J, leaving 9 bases between them. This CDR3 region has 13 residues. The germline V gene has CDR1 SGHKS and CDR2 YYEKEE (reference sequence). This CDR3 is CASSLNRANEQFF. The DNA for the CDR3 is TGTGCCAGCAGCTTGAACAGGGCTAATGAGCAGTTCTTC.

CDR3 protein: CSARKGETQYF. CDR3 sequence (DNA): TGCAGTGCTAGGAAGGGGGAGACCCAGTACTTC. V is TRBV20-1 and J is TRBJ2-5; tentatively, D is TRBD1 (5 bases). Germline CDR1 is DFQATT and CDR2 is SNEGSKA (reference sequence). The CDR3 extends over 11 amino acids. The ends were cut back, 3 bases at V and 5 bases at J, with 7 bases in the middle.

This rearrangement joins TRBV6-1 to TRBJ2-1; 7 nucleotides agree with TRBD1. V was clipped by 10 bases and J by 5 bases; unmatched bases: 11. The CDR3 has 14 residues. CDR1 is MNHNS and CDR2 is SASEGT in the germline V gene. The CDR3 DNA sequence: TGTGCCATCACGGCCAGGACAGGAGACAATGAGCAGTTCTTC. It specifies CAITARTGDNEQFF.

The J gene is TRBJ2-1, the V gene TRBV4-3; 9 bases line up with TRBD2. The CDR3 loop spans 18 amino acids. V shed 0 bases and J 4 bases; nucleotides not matched to a gene: 10. Germline CDR1 LGHNA, CDR2 YSLEER. The CDR3 reads CASSQERGRAGSYNEQFF. CDR3 nucleotide sequence: TGCGCCAGCAGCCAAGAACGCGGGAGGGCCGGTTCTTACAATGAGCAGTTCTTC.

This clone was seen only once. V gene TRBV19 combines with J gene TRBJ2-1, with 7 positions matching TRBD2. CDR1 LNHDA and CDR2 SQIVND come from the germline V gene (reference sequence). With V trimmed by 0 bases and J by 9 bases, 8 bases remained unmatched. The CDR3 has 15 residues. The CDR3 region is CASSIDNVAGGEQFF. In nucleotides, the CDR3 is TGTGCCAGTAGTATAGATAATGTAGCGGGCGGTGAGCAGTTCTTC.

This clone has more than one count but fewer than ten. The J gene is TRBJ2-3, the V gene TRBV11-2; D uncertain. The CDR3 spans 16 residues. Deletions cut 2 bases from V and 2 bases from J, with 14 bases between. Germline V gene sequence: CDR1 SGHAT, CDR2 FQNNGV. The CDR3 loop reads CASSLSETLNTDTQYF. For the CDR3, the DNA is TGTGCCAGCAGCTTATCGGAAACGTTAAACACAGATACGCAGTATTTT.

The V and J genes are TRBV2 and TRBJ2-5; unclear D gene. Germline values: CDR1 SNHLY, CDR2 FYNNEI. The V and J ends lost 4 bases and 2 bases respectively, with 14 bases between them. This CDR3 spans 15 amino acids. In nucleotides, the CDR3 is TGTGCCAGCAGTGGGTCGGGCGCCCGACAAGAGACCCAGTACTTC. Translated, it gives CASSGSGARQETQYF.

The rearrangement joins TRBV27 to TRBJ2-7, with 10 bases lining up with TRBD1. Trimming at V came to 6 bases and at J to 4 bases, leaving 12 bases not matched to a gene. The germline V gene encodes CDR1 MNHEY and CDR2 SMNVEV (reference sequence). The CDR3 contains 16 residues. The CDR3 bases are TGTGCCAGCAGCCGGAGTCGACAGGGGGCGCGGTACGAGCAGTACTTC. Residues: CASSRSRQGARYEQYF.

The chain uses TRBV29-1 and TRBJ2-4; 7 nucleotides line up with TRBD2. The CDR3 has 14 amino acids. The V segment lost 6 bases and the J segment 9 bases; nucleotides outside the gene matches: 14. Germline V CDR1 and CDR2: SQVTM, ANQGSEA. The CDR3 sequence: CSVEDGGIAGIQYF. DNA for the CDR3: TGCAGCGTAGAGGACGGAGGGATAGCGGGCATTCAGTACTTC. The full variable domain, in which reference TRBV29-1 and TRBJ2-4 provide the parts outside the CDR3, is SAVISQKPSRDICQRGTSLTIQCQVDSQVTMMFWYRQQPGQSLTLIATANQGSEATYESGFVIDKFPISRPNLTFSTLTVSNMSPEDSSIYLCSVEDGGIAGIQYFGAGTRLSVL.

This sequence joins TRBV6-1 and TRBJ2-1, with 8 bases aligning to TRBD2. The CDR3 is 15 amino acids. The germline gives CDR1 MNHNS, CDR2 SASEGT. Trimming took 7 bases from V and 10 from J; bases not matched to a gene: 15. The CDR3 loop is CASTETGGGPDEQFF. The CDR3 nucleotides are TGTGCCAGCACCGAAACGGGGGGGGGCCCCGACGAGCAGTTCTTC.

The chain links TRBV11-3 to TRBJ1-2; no reliable D call. Germline V gene lookup returns CDR1 SGHNT and CDR2 YENEEA. This CDR3 region has 13 residues. Trimming took off 3 bases at V and 2 bases at J, with 7 bases between the two ends. CDR3 sequence: CASSFRPNYGYTF. The CDR3 bases are TGTGCCAGCAGCTTCAGGCCCAACTATGGCTACACCTTC.

The V and J genes are TRBV11-2 and TRBJ2-1, with D uncertain. With 1 base removed from V and 6 bases from J, the gap between germline ends came to 1 base. This CDR3 is 11 amino acids long. The germline CDR1 and CDR2 sequences are SGHAT and FQNNGV. The CDR3 nucleotides read TGTGCCAGCAGCTTAGTCAATGAGCAGTTCTTC. Amino acids: CASSLVNEQFF.

V gene TRBV7-9 combines with J gene TRBJ2-3, with 10 nucleotides matching TRBD1. The CDR3 length is 16 residues. Germline-derived CDR1 and CDR2 are SEHNR and FQNEAQ (reference sequence). The junction had 10 bases not matched to a gene; V was cut back by 4 bases and J by 6 bases. This chain's CDR3 is CASSSPGQGLLDTQYF. The CDR3 DNA follows: TGTGCCAGCAGCTCTCCGGGACAGGGGTTACTTGATACGCAGTATTTT.

CDR3 sequence (DNA): TGTGCCAGCAGTTTAAAAGGTAGGAGGTCCTACGAGCAGTACTTC. Residues: CASSLKGRRSYEQYF. The chain carries TRBV27 and TRBJ2-7, with a tentative D call TRBD2 (5 bases). CDR3 length equals 15 residues. V was cut by 2 bases and J by 1 base, with 12 bases left in between. Germline assignment: CDR1 MNHEY and CDR2 SMNVEV (reference sequence).

This clone was seen a few times. The CDR3 nucleotides are TGCGCCAGCAGCCAAGAGTTGGGGTCGGGAGTGAACAACTATGGCTACACCTTC. Its protein product is CASSQELGSGVNNYGYTF. This chain joins TRBV4-3 and TRBJ1-2; D gene uncertain. The CDR3 is 18 residues long. Trimming removed 0 bases at V and 2 bases at J, with 19 bases between. Germline V gene data show CDR1 as LGHNA and CDR2 as YSLEER.

The chain combines TRBV5-6 with TRBJ2-7; tentatively, D is TRBD1 or TRBD2 (5 bases each). The CDR3 is 15 residues long. Germline V gene sequence: CDR1 SGHDT, CDR2 YYEEEE. V was shortened by 2 bases and J by 3 bases, with 15 bases between the two germline ends. This CDR3 is CASSFPGRLNYEQYF. Here the CDR3 DNA reads TGTGCCAGCAGCTTTCCAGGGAGATTGAACTACGAGCAGTACTTC.

The chain carries TRBV10-3 and TRBJ1-1; TRBD1 agrees at 8 bases. The V and J ends lost 9 bases and 6 bases, in that order; junction bases with no gene match: 15. The CDR3 has 15 residues. Germline CDR1 and CDR2: ENHRY and SYGVKD. The CDR3 DNA reads as TGTGCCATTAGGTTTTCTGGACAGGGTATTTCTGAAGCTTTCTTT. It codes for CAIRFSGQGISEAFF.

This chain uses TRBV5-8 with TRBJ2-3; D perhaps matches TRBD2 (5 bases). Germline V gene sequence: CDR1 SGHTS, CDR2 YDEGEE. The CDR3 sequence is 16 residues long. V was cut by 3 bases and J by 3 bases, with 17 bases left in between. CDR3 DNA: TGTGCCAGCAGCTCCCCCGGCGGGTCCGTGACAGATACGCAGTATTTT. Residues: CASSSPGGSVTDTQYF.

The V gene is TRBV15, the J gene TRBJ2-1, with 7 bases fitting TRBD2. From germline, CDR1 is LNHNV and CDR2 YYDKDF (reference sequence). The CDR3 consists of 16 residues. With V trimmed by 1 base and J by 6 bases, 9 bases remained unmatched. The DNA for the CDR3 is TGTGCCACCAGCAGAGGTCGCGCGGGAGAGCCCAATGAGCAGTTCTTC. Its translation is CATSRGRAGEPNEQFF.

The sample holds one count of this clone. V gene TRBV13 combines with J gene TRBJ1-3, with TRBD1 as a possible D gene (5 bases). CDR1 and CDR2 (germline): PRHDT, FYEKMQ (reference sequence). V lost 8 bases and J lost 3, with 14 bases in between. The CDR3 has 14 residues. CDR3 residues: CASLFRGGGNTIYF. The CDR3 region has the DNA TGTGCCAGCCTATTCCGCGGGGGTGGAAACACCATATATTTT.

This sequence joins TRBV6-1 and TRBJ2-7; possibly TRBD2 for D (6 bases). The CDR3 length is 15 residues. Trimming left V 4 bases short and J 0 bases short, with 13 bases between. Per the germline V gene, CDR1 is MNHNS and CDR2 is SASEGT. Written as DNA, the CDR3 is TGTGCCAGCAGTGGCGGACTATCTAGCTCCTACGAGCAGTACTTC. Amino acid sequence: CASSGGLSSSYEQYF.

The chain joins TRBV5-1 to TRBJ2-2; tentative D call: TRBD1 (5 bases). V lost 2 bases to trimming and J lost 6 bases, with 14 bases between them. CDR3 length: 15 residues. Germline V lookup: CDR1 SGHRS, CDR2 YFSETQ. The CDR3: CASSLRQKAPGELFF. CDR3 DNA: TGCGCCAGCAGCTTACGACAGAAAGCGCCCGGGGAGCTGTTTTTT.